The 12 T cell receptor beta chains presented below share a single source sample, sequenced in a study of CD8 T cells in ankylosing spondylitis. TCRdb ran MiXCR on the 5' RACE reads and lists one entry per CDR3 protein. Here the sample spans 150,000 to 200,000 distinct CDR3 sequences, approximately 13% being singletons. The sequenced material came from blood, either unsorted or a sorted T cell fraction (not recorded which). These TCRs come from a female donor with ankylosing spondylitis or in good health (not recorded which).

At least ten counts were recorded for this clonotype. The rearrangement uses TRBV29-1 and TRBJ2-5, with 7 bases fitting TRBD1. The CDR3 has 15 amino acids. Per germline, CDR1 SQVTM and CDR2 ANQGSEA. V lost 6 bases to trimming and J lost 0 bases; unmatched junction nucleotides: 10. DNA of the CDR3: TGCAGCGTCGCGACTGGGACAGCGTACCAAGAGACCCAGTACTTC. Protein product: CSVATGTAYQETQYF.

In DNA form, the CDR3 reads TGTGCCAGCAGCTCTCGGCGAGGGTGGTGGGGCTACACCTTC. It is translated as CASSSRRGWWGYTF. The V gene is TRBV28, the J gene TRBJ1-2; D call uncertain. V was pared by 6 bases and J by 8 bases, with 19 bases between. CDR1 is MDHEN and CDR2 is SYDVKM in the germline V gene. The CDR3 covers 14 residues.

The chain carries TRBV29-1 and TRBJ1-1; D is unresolved. The CDR3 length is 13 residues. Between the trimmed V and J ends, which lost 4 bases and 5 bases, there was a span of 14 bases. Germline assignment: CDR1 SQVTM and CDR2 ANQGSEA. The CDR3 DNA is TGCAGCGTTGGGGATCTATCTAGGACTGAAGCTTTCTTT. This codes for CSVGDLSRTEAFF.

This clonotype was found many times. The junction shows a germline mismatch at one end, possibly a read error. CDR3 sequence: CASSLWGMNTEAFF. The CDR3 bases are TGCGCCAGCAGCTTATGGGGAATGAACACTGAAGCTTTCTTT. The rearrangement joins TRBV7-2 to TRBJ1-1, with D hard to call. The CDR3 is made up of 14 amino acids. Looked up from germline, CDR1 is SGHTA and CDR2 is FQGNSA. Supplemented by reference TRBV7-2 and TRBJ1-1, the full variable domain reads GAGVSQSPSNKVTEKGKDVELRCDPISGHTALYWYRQSLGQGLEFLIYFQGNSAPDKSGLPSDRFSAERTGGSVSTLTIQRTQQEDSAVYLCASSLWGMNTEAFFGQGTRLTVV.

This clonotype showed up many times. The V call is TRBV28, the J call TRBJ2-3; 10 bases align to TRBD2. The V segment lost 4 bases and the J segment 6 bases; nucleotides outside the gene matches: 4. The CDR3 spans 14 residues. Looked up from germline, CDR1 is MDHEN and CDR2 is SYDVKM. CDR3 in amino acids: CASSSSGSPDTQYF. The CDR3 bases are TGTGCCAGCAGTTCTAGCGGGAGTCCCGATACGCAGTATTTT.

The chain joins TRBV7-2 to TRBJ1-3; 9 nucleotides match TRBD1. The V and J ends lost 5 bases and 2 bases, in that order; junction bases with no gene match: 4. The CDR3 has 15 amino acids. Germline loops: CDR1 SGHTA, CDR2 FQGNSA. In DNA form, the CDR3 reads TGTGCCAGCAGCCCCGGGGACAGGGCTGGAAACACCATATATTTT. It encodes CASSPGDRAGNTIYF.

This clonotype has ten or more counts. The V call is TRBV18, the J call TRBJ2-3; unclear D gene. Germline lookup yields CDR1 KGHSH and CDR2 LQKENI. Trimming removed 0 bases at V and 3 bases at J, with 10 bases between. The CDR3 runs to 15 residues. For the CDR3, the DNA is TGTGCCAGCTCACCACCATTCCCTGCTACAGATACGCAGTATTTT. Amino acids: CASSPPFPATDTQYF.

This clonotype was counted ten times or more. In nucleotides, the CDR3 is TGTGCCAGCAGCCCCTCCTGGGGTAACACCATATATTTT. This gives the protein CASSPSWGNTIYF. V is TRBV7-9 and J is TRBJ1-3; D call uncertain. The CDR3 is made up of 13 amino acids. Germline V gene lookup returns CDR1 SEHNR and CDR2 FQNEAQ (reference sequence). Trimming shortened V by 5 bases and J by 7 bases, and 12 bases separated the two germline ends.

V is TRBV5-1 and J is TRBJ1-2; TRBD1 agrees at 7 bases. Germline values: CDR1 SGHRS, CDR2 YFSETQ. The V segment lost 3 bases and the J segment 8 bases; nucleotides outside the gene matches: 7. This CDR3 is built from 13 residues. The CDR3 sequence: CASSSGDSQGYTF. DNA of the CDR3: TGCGCCAGCAGCTCTGGGGACAGCCAAGGCTACACCTTC.

About this clonotype: One end of the junction is discordant with germline, which a read error may explain. The genes are TRBV7-2 and TRBJ1-2, with 9 bases fitting TRBD1. Germline V CDR1 and CDR2: SGHTA, FQGNSA. The CDR3 length is 14 residues. CDR3: CAGSWTGVNYGYTF. For the CDR3, the DNA is TGTGCCGGCAGCTGGACAGGGGTTAACTATGGCTACACCTTC.

This clonotype was seen at least ten times. V and J are TRBV5-1 and TRBJ1-1, with 9 bases identical to TRBD1. V was clipped by 0 bases and J by 0 bases; unmatched bases: 9. CDR3 length: 18 amino acids. Germline V gene lookup returns CDR1 SGHRS and CDR2 YFSETQ. The CDR3 protein is CASSLGHRQGGLNTEAFF. Here the CDR3 DNA reads TGCGCCAGCAGCTTGGGACACCGACAGGGGGGATTGAACACTGAAGCTTTCTTT.

As concerns this clonotype: A single base separates this from a much larger clone, so it may be a read error. The V call is TRBV4-2, the J call TRBJ1-2; D possibly corresponds to TRBD1 (6 bases). Germline assignment: CDR1 LGHNA and CDR2 YNFKEQ. This CDR3 has 15 residues. As DNA, the CDR3 is TGTGCCGGCAGCCAAGATTCAGGGGTGGACTATGGCTACACCTTC. It yields the protein CAGSQDSGVDYGYTF.